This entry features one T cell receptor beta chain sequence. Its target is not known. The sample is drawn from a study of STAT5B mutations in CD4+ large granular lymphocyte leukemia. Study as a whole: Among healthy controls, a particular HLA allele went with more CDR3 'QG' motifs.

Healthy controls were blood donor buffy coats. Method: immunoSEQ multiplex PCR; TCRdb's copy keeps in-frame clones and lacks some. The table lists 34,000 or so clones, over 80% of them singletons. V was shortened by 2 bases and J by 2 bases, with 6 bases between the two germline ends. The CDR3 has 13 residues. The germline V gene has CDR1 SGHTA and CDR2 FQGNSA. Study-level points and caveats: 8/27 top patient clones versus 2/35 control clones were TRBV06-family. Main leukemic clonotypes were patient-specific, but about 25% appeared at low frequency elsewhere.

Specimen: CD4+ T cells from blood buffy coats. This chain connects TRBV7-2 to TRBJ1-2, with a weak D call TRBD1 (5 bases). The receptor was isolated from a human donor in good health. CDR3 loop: CASSLRQNYGYTF. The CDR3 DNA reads TGTGCCAGCAGCTTAAGACAGAACTATGGCTACACCTTC.